The T cell receptor beta chain described here comes from a study of Ad26.COV2.S vaccination and SARS-CoV-2 variants. Noted treatment: approximately 18 received Ad26.COV2.S at low or high dose, single or two shots; 5 received placebo; per-sample allocation not given. The samples date from day 63 after the first vaccine or placebo injection. The CDR3 consists of 13 residues. Trimming left V 7 bases short and J 5 bases short, with 12 bases between. The repertoire was sequenced with immunoSEQ multiplex PCR; TCRdb's copy has only in-frame clones and lacks some. The sample comprises a few hundred thousand clones, around 87% of which are singletons, and around 3.6% rests with the top ten.

This sequence was found in a person between 18 and 65 years old who received the Ad26.COV2.S COVID-19 vaccine or a placebo. Here the sequenced sample was peripheral blood, taken in a trial of Ad26.COV2.S vaccine versus placebo. The rearrangement joins TRBV12-3 or TRBV12-4 to TRBJ1-5; unclear D gene. CDR3 sequence: CASTASLDQPQHF. The DNA of the CDR3 is TGTGCCAGCACCGCATCTCTCGATCAGCCCCAGCATTTT.